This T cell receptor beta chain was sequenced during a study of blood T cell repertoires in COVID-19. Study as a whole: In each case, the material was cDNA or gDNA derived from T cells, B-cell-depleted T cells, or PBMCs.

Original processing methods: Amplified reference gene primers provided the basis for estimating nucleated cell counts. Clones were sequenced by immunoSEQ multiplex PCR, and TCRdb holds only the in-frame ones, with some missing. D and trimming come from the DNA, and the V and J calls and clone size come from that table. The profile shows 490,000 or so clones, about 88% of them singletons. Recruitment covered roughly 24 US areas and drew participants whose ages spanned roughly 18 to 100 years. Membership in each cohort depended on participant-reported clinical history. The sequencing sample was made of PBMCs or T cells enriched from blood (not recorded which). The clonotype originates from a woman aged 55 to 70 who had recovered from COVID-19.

CDR3 sequence reads: CASSITSSGSYEQYF. The CDR3 DNA follows: TGTGCCAGTAGTATTACTTCATCGGGATCCTACGAGCAGTACTTC. This chain links TRBV19 with TRBJ2-7, with D perhaps matching TRBD2 (5 bases). With 3 bases removed from V and 1 base from J, the gap between germline ends came to 13 bases. Germline loops: CDR1 LNHDA, CDR2 SQIVND (reference sequence). The CDR3 contains 15 residues.